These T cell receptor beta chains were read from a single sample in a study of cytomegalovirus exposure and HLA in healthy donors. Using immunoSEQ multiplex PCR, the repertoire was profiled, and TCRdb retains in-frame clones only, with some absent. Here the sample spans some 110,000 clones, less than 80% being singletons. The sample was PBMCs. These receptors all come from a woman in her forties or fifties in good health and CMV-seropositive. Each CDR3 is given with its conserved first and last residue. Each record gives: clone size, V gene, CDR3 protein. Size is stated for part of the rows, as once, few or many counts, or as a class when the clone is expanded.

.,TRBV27,CASSRAADTQYF
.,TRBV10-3,CAISEERNGNQPQHF
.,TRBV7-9,CASSLEWAGHTDTQYF
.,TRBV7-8,CASRSGTGSYNEQFF
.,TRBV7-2,CASSRSGTGGEKLFF
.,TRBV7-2,CASSLTGLTGNTIYF
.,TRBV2,CASSEVLAGISTDTQYF
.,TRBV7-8,CASSYTASASDTQYF
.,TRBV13,CASSLRLANEKLFF
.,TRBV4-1,CASSPDQGNTGELFF
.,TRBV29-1,CSVGGTATNEKLFF
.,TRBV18,CASSPGLGQETQYF
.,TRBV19,CASSPGYGTEAFF
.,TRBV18,CASSPGTSGPNEQFF
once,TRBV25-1,CASSEGAGGYTF
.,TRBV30,CAWSPQSNEKLFF
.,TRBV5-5,CASSPYTDTQYF